This T cell receptor (beta chain) was sequenced in a study of T cells in tuberculosis. Study context: The T cells targeted glucose monomycolate, a mycobacterial lipid, via CD1B. A South African cohort included IGRA-negative adolescents, latently infected IGRA-positive adolescents and adults with active tuberculosis.

Tuberculin skin test and IGRA determined adolescents' latent tuberculosis status at entry. Trimming shortened V by 5 bases and J by 0 bases, and 20 bases separated the two germline ends. The CDR3 sequence is 17 residues long. Germline V gene data show CDR1 as SGHNT and CDR2 as YENEEA. Regarding this clone: Its antigen remains unknown.

Profiled with immunoSEQ multiplex PCR; TCRdb holds only in-frame clones, not every one. The repertoire includes tens of thousands of clones, nearly 95% of them detected once, and roughly 7% sits in the top ten. Findings and limits, study-wide: Using the GMM-specific repertoire gave about 90% accuracy versus about 70% with motifs.

Material for sequencing was PBMCs. The TCR comes from a donor under 30 with latent tuberculosis or without tuberculosis infection. The rearrangement joins TRBV11-3 to TRBJ2-7; D might be TRBD1 (6 bases). The CDR3 loop is CASSPGTGSLYSYEQYF. The DNA for the CDR3 is TGTGCCAGCAGCCCTGGTACAGGGTCCCTATACTCCTACGAGCAGTACTTC.